A single sample gave rise to the 23 T cell receptor beta chains below, sequenced in a study of blood T cells in healthy people across ages. Through a sample-barcoded 5' primer and a J-beta primer mix, a second PCR was run for about 7 to 12 cycles. TCRdb re-called the 5' RACE reads with MiXCR, one entry per CDR3 protein. The profile shows just under 900,000 distinct CDR3 sequences, 25% to 35% of them singletons. Sequencing was carried out using blood. These receptors all stem from an elderly woman in good health.

This clonotype was recorded many times. V gene TRBV7-2 combines with J gene TRBJ2-1; 9 bases map to TRBD1. J lost 4 bases, V lost 7 bases, and 11 bases had no gene match. The CDR3 is made up of 16 amino acids. Per the germline V gene, CDR1 is SGHTA and CDR2 is FQGNSA. The CDR3 DNA follows: TGTGCCAGCACCCCGTGGGGACAGGGACTTTACAATGAGCAGTTCTTC. Its translation: CASTPWGQGLYNEQFF. Full variable domain (outside the CDR3, taken from reference TRBV7-2 and TRBJ2-1): GAGVSQSPSNKVTEKGKDVELRCDPISGHTALYWYRQSLGQGLEFLIYFQGNSAPDKSGLPSDRFSAERTGGSVSTLTIQRTQQEDSAVYLCASTPWGQGLYNEQFFGPGTRLTVL.

This chain connects TRBV5-8 to TRBJ1-1; a possible D gene is TRBD1 (6 bases). CDR1 and CDR2 from the germline V gene are SGHTS and YDEGEE. V lost 2 bases, J lost 1 base, and 15 bases lay in between. The CDR3 runs 16 residues. The CDR3 loop reads CASSLPGGRTNTEAFF. DNA of the CDR3: TGTGCCAGCAGCTTACCCGGGGGCAGGACGAACACTGAAGCTTTCTTT.

This clonotype came up a few times. The rearrangement joins TRBV12-3 or TRBV12-4 to TRBJ2-2, with 10 nucleotides matching TRBD1. Unmatched junction bases numbered 3, after V lost 6 bases and J lost 5 bases. This CDR3 is 14 amino acids long. The CDR3, as DNA: TGTGCCAGCAGAGGACAGGGGGTAACCGGGGAGCTGTTTTTT. As protein: CASRGQGVTGELFF.

This clonotype was seen many times. V is TRBV2 and J is TRBJ1-2; weak D call: TRBD1 (5 bases). V lost 4 bases to trimming and J lost 8 bases, with 20 bases between them. The CDR3 covers 15 residues. Germline lookup yields CDR1 SNHLY and CDR2 FYNNEI. The CDR3: CASSAIPDSPKGYTF. As DNA, the CDR3 is TGTGCCAGCAGTGCCATCCCCGACAGCCCAAAGGGCTACACCTTC. The full variable domain, completed using reference TRBV2 and TRBJ1-2, is EPEVTQTPSHQVTQMGQEVILRCVPISNHLYFYWYRQILGQKVEFLVSFYNNEISEKSEIFDDQFSVERPDGSNFTLKIRSTKLEDSAMYFCASSAIPDSPKGYTFGSGTRLTVV.

Concerning this clonotype: This may stem from a read error, because a much larger clone lies one nucleotide away. The genes are TRBV15 and TRBJ1-2; D might be TRBD1 (5 bases). Germline loops: CDR1 LNHNV, CDR2 YYDKDF (reference sequence). V lost 4 bases, J lost 1 base, and 22 bases lay in between. CDR3 length equals 18 residues. CDR3: CATSKLWDGASFNYGYTF. The CDR3 bases are TGTGCCACCAGCAAGCTCTGGGACGGCGCCTCCTTTAACTATGGCTACACCTTC.

This clonotype turned up a few times. The chain couples TRBV20-1 to TRBJ2-1; 8 nucleotides agree with TRBD1. This CDR3 contains 12 residues. Germline V CDR1 and CDR2: DFQATT, SNEGSKA (reference sequence). V lost 5 bases, J lost 7 bases, and 4 bases stayed unmatched. CDR3 DNA: TGCAGTGCTCCCCGACAGGGGAATGAGCAGTTCTTC. Translating gives CSAPRQGNEQFF.

In its sample, this clonotype was seen a few times. In DNA form, the CDR3 reads TGTGCCAGCAGCCAAGAAACAGGGAGGACTGAAGCTTTCTTT. This encodes CASSQETGRTEAFF. The chain combines TRBV3-1 with TRBJ1-1, with a tentative D call TRBD1 (6 bases). Germline V gives CDR1 LGHDT, CDR2 YNNKEL (reference sequence). The CDR3 consists of 14 residues. Trimming pared 0 bases from V and 5 bases from J, leaving 10 bases between.

Comments on this clonotype: A clone one base away is much larger, so this may be a read error. This chain joins TRBV25-1 and TRBJ1-2; possibly TRBD1 for D (5 bases). V was cut by 6 bases and J by 4 bases, with 9 bases left in between. CDR1 and CDR2 from the germline V gene are MGHDK and SYGVNS. CDR3 length: 12 amino acids. The CDR3 DNA sequence: TGTGCCAGCAGAGACAGCGGCTATGGCTACACCTTC. Its translation is CASRDSGYGYTF.

This clonotype was counted at least ten times. This chain connects TRBV5-1 to TRBJ2-3; D might be TRBD1 or TRBD2, each matching 5 bases. CDR3 length equals 14 residues. From germline, CDR1 is SGHRS and CDR2 YFSETQ. Trimming stripped 4 bases from V and 5 bases from J, with 14 bases between. The CDR3 DNA sequence: TGCGCCAGCAGCCCCGGACAACTAGTAGATACGCAGTATTTT. It specifies CASSPGQLVDTQYF.

The gene calls are TRBV5-1 and TRBJ1-2; D gene unclear. Per germline, CDR1 SGHRS and CDR2 YFSETQ. The V gene lost 1 base and the J gene lost 0 bases, with 13 bases spanning the gap. The CDR3 is made up of 16 amino acids. CDR3 bases: TGCGCCAGCAGCTTGTCTACACGGAATCCTAACTATGGCTACACCTTC. This encodes CASSLSTRNPNYGYTF.

For this clonotype: A clone one base away is much larger, so this may be a read error. This chain links TRBV3-1 with TRBJ2-1; D gene ambiguous. The assigned J gene may be wrong: the sequence end matches TRBJ2-7 better. Germline CDR1 LGHDT, CDR2 YNNKEL (reference sequence). The CDR3 covers 16 residues. This chain's CDR3 is CASSQDNSGPYNEQYF. The CDR3 coding sequence is TGTGCCAGCAGCCAAGATAACTCGGGCCCCTACAATGAGCAGTACTTC.

This clonotype was counted a few times. This may be a read error, as it is one base from a much larger clone. The chain uses TRBV29-1 and TRBJ1-2, with D hard to call. CDR1 and CDR2 (germline): SQVTM, ANQGSEA. CDR3 length equals 12 residues. V gave up 7 bases and J gave up 4 bases, with 13 bases separating them. For the CDR3, the DNA is TGCAGCGGTGATGTCAGCACCTATGGCTACACCTTC. Translating gives CSGDVSTYGYTF.

V and J are TRBV19 and TRBJ2-3; D gene ambiguous. Germline V lookup: CDR1 LNHDA, CDR2 SQIVND (reference sequence). With 7 bases removed from V and 7 bases from J, the gap between germline ends came to 18 bases. The CDR3 runs to 14 residues. The chain's CDR3 is CASTEGITANTQYF. For the CDR3, the DNA is TGTGCCAGTACCGAAGGTATAACCGCTAATACGCAGTATTTT. The whole variable domain, remainder taken from reference TRBV19 and TRBJ2-3, is DGGITQSPKYLFRKEGQNVTLSCEQNLNHDAMYWYRQDPGQGLRLIYYSQIVNDFQKGDIAEGYSVSREKKESFPLTVTSAQKNPTAFYLCASTEGITANTQYFGPGTRLTVL.

This clonotype has ten or more counts. This rearrangement joins TRBV27 to TRBJ2-1, with a possible D match to TRBD1 (7 bases). With 4 bases removed from V and 8 bases from J, the gap between germline ends came to 18 bases. The CDR3 has 15 amino acids. The germline V gene encodes CDR1 MNHEY and CDR2 SMNVEV (reference sequence). The CDR3 loop reads CASSWAGQGEDEQFF. The CDR3 DNA is TGTGCCAGCAGTTGGGCTGGGCAGGGGGAGGATGAGCAGTTCTTC.

J is TRBJ2-1 and V is TRBV12-3 or TRBV12-4, with D maybe TRBD1 (6 bases). This CDR3 region has 12 residues. With 4 bases removed from V and 8 bases from J, the gap between germline ends came to 9 bases. CDR3 region: CASSWTADEQFF. CDR3 nucleotide sequence: TGTGCCAGCAGTTGGACAGCCGATGAGCAGTTCTTC.

In regard to this clonotype: A much more abundant neighbour one base away suggests this may be a read error. The limits of the CDR3 on the DNA are not certain, so only TCRdb's listed CDR3 is given. J is TRBJ2-6 and V is TRBV12-3 or TRBV12-4; TRBD2 was called by the table and not checked on the DNA. Inclusive of both ends, the CDR3 amounts to 14 amino acids. CDR3: CASSFGPGANVRTF.

This clonotype was detected a few times. The chain couples TRBV7-3 to TRBJ2-7; D may be TRBD1 (6 bases). Trimming stripped 3 bases from V and 2 bases from J, with 11 bases between. The CDR3 runs to 14 residues. In germline, CDR1 is SGHTA, CDR2 FQGTGA. This CDR3 is CASSFWQGTYEQYF. As DNA, the CDR3 is TGTGCCAGCAGCTTCTGGCAGGGGACCTACGAGCAGTACTTC.

This clonotype was recorded only once. Possible read error: a much larger clone is one base away. V and J are TRBV5-1 and TRBJ2-1; possible D gene TRBD2, 6 bases. The CDR3 is 15 residues long. The germline V and J ends were trimmed by 6 bases and 4 bases, with 17 bases remaining between them. Germline CDR1 SGHRS, CDR2 YFSETQ. CDR3 DNA: TGCGCCAGCATCCCCGGGACTGGCGGATACAATGAGCAGTTCTTC. Its translation: CASIPGTGGYNEQFF.

In this sample, this clonotype turned up many times. The CDR3 is CSAAGPLAYEQYF. CDR3 DNA sequence: TGCAGTGCTGCAGGACCTTTAGCCTACGAGCAGTACTTC. The chain combines TRBV20-1 with TRBJ2-7; D is ambiguous. From germline, CDR1 is DFQATT and CDR2 SNEGSKA (reference sequence). The CDR3 totals 13 residues. Trimming took 5 bases from V and 2 from J, leaving 13 bases between them.

This clonotype has just a few counts. Written as DNA, the CDR3 is TGTGCCAGCAGCCAAATTATCCAGGGAGATGGCTACACCTTC. It is translated as CASSQIIQGDGYTF. This chain links TRBV14 with TRBJ1-2; tentative D call: TRBD1 (5 bases). The V end lost 2 bases, the J end lost 6 bases, and 13 bases lay between the germline ends. Looked up from germline, CDR1 is SGHDN and CDR2 is FVKESK. The CDR3 contains 14 residues. Filled out from reference TRBV14 and TRBJ1-2, the complete variable domain reads EAGVTQFPSHSVIEKGQTVTLRCDPISGHDNLYWYRRVMGKEIKFLLHFVKESKQDESGMPNNRFLAERTGGTYSTLKVQPAELEDSGVYFCASSQIIQGDGYTFGSGTRLTVV.

Ten or more counts support this clonotype. This chain connects TRBV6-5 to TRBJ2-5; 8 bases are shared with TRBD2. This CDR3 is 15 amino acids long. Germline V gives CDR1 MNHEY, CDR2 SVGAGI. V lost 5 bases, J lost 1 base, and 6 bases stayed unmatched. CDR3 nucleotides: TGTGCCAGCAGTGGCCCCGGGACTAGCCAAGAGACCCAGTACTTC. It specifies CASSGPGTSQETQYF.

The chain joins TRBV28 to TRBJ2-2; tentative D call: TRBD2 (6 bases). The CDR3 totals 14 residues. V was trimmed by 5 bases and J by 7 bases, leaving 14 bases between them. Per germline, CDR1 MDHEN and CDR2 SYDVKM. CDR3 sequence: CASSAGTVGGELFF. The CDR3 DNA reads as TGTGCCAGCAGTGCCGGGACTGTGGGCGGGGAGCTGTTTTTT.

In this sample, this clonotype turned up many times. The J gene is TRBJ2-3, the V gene TRBV5-1, with D perhaps matching TRBD1 (5 bases). Germline values: CDR1 SGHRS, CDR2 YFSETQ. The CDR3 has 13 amino acids. V was cut by 3 bases and J by 2 bases, with 7 bases left in between. In DNA, the CDR3 is TGCGCCAGCAGCTCGGACAACACAGATACGCAGTATTTT. As protein: CASSSDNTDTQYF.